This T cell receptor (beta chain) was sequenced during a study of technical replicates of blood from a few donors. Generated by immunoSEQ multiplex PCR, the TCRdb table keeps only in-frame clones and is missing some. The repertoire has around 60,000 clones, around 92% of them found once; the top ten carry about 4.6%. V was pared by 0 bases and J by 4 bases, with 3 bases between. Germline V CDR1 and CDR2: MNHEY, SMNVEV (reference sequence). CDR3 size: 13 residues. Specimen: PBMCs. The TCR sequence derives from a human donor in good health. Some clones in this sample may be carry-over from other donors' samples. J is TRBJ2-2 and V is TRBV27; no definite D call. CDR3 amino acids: CASSLSLTGELFF. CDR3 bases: TGTGCCAGCAGTTTATCTCTCACCGGGGAGCTGTTTTTT.